This record looks at one TCR beta chain sequence and its context. Donors comprised healthy HIV-negative adults lacking recent acute infections or vaccinations. The data stem from a study of shared clonotypes between healthy human individuals. Repertoires were generated with immunoSEQ multiplex PCR, while TCRdb's copy carries only in-frame clones and drops some. The table lists approximately 2.5 million clones, over 85% of them singletons. The V segment lost 6 bases and the J segment 4 bases; nucleotides outside the gene matches: 11. Germline V CDR1 and CDR2: MNHGY, SAAAGT. The CDR3 spans 15 residues. The source of this sequence is a man between 18 and 29 years old in good health. Sequencing was done on a sample of naive CD4+ T cells sorted from blood. Subset described: CD45RA+ positively selected. The chain employs TRBV6-8 and TRBJ2-5; the match to TRBD2 covers 7 bases. In DNA form, the CDR3 reads TGTGCCAGCAGCCGGCGAGCGGGGTTTGCAGAGACCCAGTACTTC. Translating it yields CASSRRAGFAETQYF.